This T cell receptor beta chain was found in a study of T cell changes during pregnancy in multiple sclerosis. The J segment lost 0 bases and the V segment lost 7 bases, leaving 3 bases of the junction unmatched. This CDR3 contains 14 residues. The germline V gene has CDR1 LNHDA and CDR2 SQIVND (reference sequence). Sequencing was performed with immunoSEQ multiplex PCR; in TCRdb, only in-frame clones are kept and a portion is missing. The sample carries about 70,000 clones, more than 85% recorded once. This sequence was found in a female donor with multiple sclerosis, enrolled in a pregnancy study. The sample here was peripheral blood, taken in the first trimester of pregnancy. The rearrangement uses TRBV19 and TRBJ1-3; TRBD1 aligns across 7 bases. The CDR3 region is CASIRTGSGNTIYF. The CDR3 DNA follows: TGTGCCAGTATTCGGACAGGCTCTGGAAACACCATATATTTT.